A selection of T cell receptor beta chains follows, all from one sample in a study of T cell repertoires in cytomegalovirus infection. These receptors are not linked to any known antigen. TCRdb recomputed calls from the reads with MiXCR, one row per CDR3 protein. The sample contains around 900,000 distinct CDR3 sequences, around 29% of which appear only once. The material sequenced was cultured CD8+ T cells from PBMCs, taken from culture after CMV antigen stimulation. These receptors were taken from a human donor in good health (CMV status not recorded). Some clones in this sample may be carry-over from other donors' samples. The CDR3 runs from the conserved cysteine through the conserved F or W. A D gene is named only where the DNA matches it firmly. Clone size, where shown, is once, few, many, or a class for clones that have expanded.

TRBV7-3	-	TRBJ2-5	many	CASSLTHRKTQYF	TGTGCCAGCAGCTTAACGCACAGGAAGACCCAGTACTTC
TRBV20-1	TRBD2	TRBJ2-1	once	CSARKALAGGPSYNEQFF	TGCAGTGCTAGAAAGGCGCTAGCGGGGGGGCCGTCCTACAATGAGCAGTTCTTC
TRBV7-2	TRBD1	TRBJ1-1	many	CASSLAYRRGEAEAFF	TGTGCCAGCAGCTTAGCGTATCGCAGGGGGGAGGCTGAAGCTTTCTTT
TRBV24-1	-	TRBJ2-1	-	CATSGGKGTLSYNEQFF	TGTGCCACCAGTGGGGGGAAAGGGACGCTCTCCTACAATGAGCAGTTCTTC
TRBV12-3/TRBV12-4	TRBD2	TRBJ2-1	-	CASSGLAELTYNEQFF	TGTGCCAGCAGTGGCCTAGCGGAATTAACTTACAATGAGCAGTTCTTC
TRBV7-9	-	TRBJ1-2	few	CASSPILGQNGRDYGYTF	TGTGCCAGCAGCCCAATTCTTGGACAGAACGGGCGGGACTATGGCTACACCTTC
TRBV12-3/TRBV12-4	-	TRBJ2-5	few	CASTPEWAETQYF	TGTGCCAGCACCCCTGAATGGGCAGAGACCCAGTACTTC
TRBV10-3	TRBD2	TRBJ2-3	-	CAISGSGGSSTDTQYF	TGTGCCATCAGTGGTAGCGGGGGATCTAGCACAGATACGCAGTATTTT
TRBV20-1	TRBD1	TRBJ2-2	-	CSARGTDTGELFF	TGCAGTGCTAGGGGGACAGACACCGGGGAGCTGTTTTTT
TRBV28	-	TRBJ1-5	many	CASSLPLSQPQHF	TGTGCCAGCAGTTTACCCTTAAGCCAGCCCCAGCATTTT
TRBV2	-	TRBJ1-4	-	CASSGGSVEKLFF	TGTGCCAGCAGTGGGGGTTCTGTTGAAAAACTGTTTTTT
TRBV6-1	-	TRBJ2-3	-	CASSEIRGATDTQYF	TGTGCCAGCAGTGAAATAAGGGGGGCGACAGATACGCAGTATTTT
TRBV27	TRBD1	TRBJ2-7	few	CASSLSQGAGEQYF	TGTGCCAGCAGTCTATCACAGGGGGCAGGCGAGCAGTACTTC
TRBV15	-	TRBJ2-3	-	CATSRDSNKDTQYF	TGTGCCACCAGCAGAGACAGTAACAAAGATACGCAGTATTTT
TRBV9	TRBD2	TRBJ2-1	once	CASSVDGLAAYNEQFF	TGTGCCAGCAGCGTAGACGGACTAGCGGCCTACAATGAGCAGTTCTTC
TRBV24-1	-	TRBJ2-1	-	CATSEGRRGNEQFF	TGTGCCACCAGTGAGGGCAGGAGGGGTAATGAGCAGTTCTTC
TRBV11-3	TRBD2	TRBJ2-7	few	CASSTSGAPYEQYF	TGTGCCAGCAGCACTAGCGGGGCTCCCTACGAGCAGTACTTC
TRBV2	-	TRBJ1-3	-	CASSGGRGASGNTIYF	TGTGCCAGCAGTGGGGGCAGGGGCGCCTCTGGAAACACCATATATTTT
TRBV5-6	-	TRBJ2-3	once	CASSLEDSLTDTQYF	TGTGCCAGCAGCTTGGAAGACAGTTTGACAGATACGCAGTATTTT
TRBV6-2/TRBV6-3	TRBD2	TRBJ2-1	once	CASSLAGRFEQFF	TGTGCCAGCAGTTTAGCGGGGAGATTTGAGCAGTTCTTC
TRBV4-3	-	TRBJ2-6	-	CASSQEGFSGANVLTF	TGCGCCAGCAGCCAAGAAGGCTTCTCTGGGGCCAACGTCCTGACTTTC
TRBV6-6	-	TRBJ2-4	few	CASSYSKGQLIQYF	TGTGCCAGCAGTTACTCGAAGGGTCAACTAATTCAGTACTTC